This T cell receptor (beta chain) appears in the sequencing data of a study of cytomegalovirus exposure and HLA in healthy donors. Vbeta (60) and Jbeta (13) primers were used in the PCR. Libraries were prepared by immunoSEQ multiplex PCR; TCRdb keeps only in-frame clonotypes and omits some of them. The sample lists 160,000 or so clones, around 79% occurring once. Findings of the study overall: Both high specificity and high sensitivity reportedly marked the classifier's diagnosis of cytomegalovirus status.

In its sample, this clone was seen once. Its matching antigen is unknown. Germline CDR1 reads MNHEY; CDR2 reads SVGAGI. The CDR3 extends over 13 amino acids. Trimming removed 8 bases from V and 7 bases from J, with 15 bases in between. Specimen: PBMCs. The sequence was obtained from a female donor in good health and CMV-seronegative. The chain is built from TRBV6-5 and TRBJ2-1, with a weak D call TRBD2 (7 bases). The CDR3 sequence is CASGMRGRNEQFF. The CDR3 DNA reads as TGTGCCAGCGGTATGCGGGGGCGAAATGAGCAGTTCTTC.